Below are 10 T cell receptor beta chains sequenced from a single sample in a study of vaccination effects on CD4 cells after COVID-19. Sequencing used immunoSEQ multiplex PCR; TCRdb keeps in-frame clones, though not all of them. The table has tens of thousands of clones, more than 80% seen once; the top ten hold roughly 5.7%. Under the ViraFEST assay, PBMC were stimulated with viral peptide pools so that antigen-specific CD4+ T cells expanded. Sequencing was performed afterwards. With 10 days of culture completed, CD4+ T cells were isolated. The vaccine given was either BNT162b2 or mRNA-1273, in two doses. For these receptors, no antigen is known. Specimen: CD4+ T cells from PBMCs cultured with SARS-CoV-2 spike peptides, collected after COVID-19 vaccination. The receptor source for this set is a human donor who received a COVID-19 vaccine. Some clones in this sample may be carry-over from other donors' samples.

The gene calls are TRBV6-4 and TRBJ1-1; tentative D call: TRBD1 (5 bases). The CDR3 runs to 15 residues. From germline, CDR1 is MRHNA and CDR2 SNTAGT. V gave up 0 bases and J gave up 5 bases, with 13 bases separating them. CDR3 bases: TGTGCCAGCAGTGACTCGGGGCAGGGACTGACTGAAGCTTTCTTT. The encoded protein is CASSDSGQGLTEAFF.

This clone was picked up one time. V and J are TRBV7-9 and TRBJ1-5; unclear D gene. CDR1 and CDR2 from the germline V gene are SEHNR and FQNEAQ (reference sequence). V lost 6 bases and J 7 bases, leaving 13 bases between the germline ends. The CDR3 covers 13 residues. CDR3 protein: CASSPKGYQPQHF. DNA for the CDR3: TGTGCCAGCAGTCCAAAAGGTTACCAGCCCCAGCATTTT.

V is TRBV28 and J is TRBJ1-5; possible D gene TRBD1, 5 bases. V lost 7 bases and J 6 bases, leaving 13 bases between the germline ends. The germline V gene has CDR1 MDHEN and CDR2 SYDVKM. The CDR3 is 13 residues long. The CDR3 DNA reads TGTGCCAGCACCGAGAGGGGAACTCAGCCCCAGCATTTT. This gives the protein CASTERGTQPQHF.

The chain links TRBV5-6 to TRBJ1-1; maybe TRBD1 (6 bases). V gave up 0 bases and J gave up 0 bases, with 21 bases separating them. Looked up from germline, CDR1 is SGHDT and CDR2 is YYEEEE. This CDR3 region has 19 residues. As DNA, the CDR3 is TGTGCCAGCAGCTTGGATGAGGGGTGGTCAGGGGCGATGAACACTGAAGCTTTCTTT. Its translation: CASSLDEGWSGAMNTEAFF.

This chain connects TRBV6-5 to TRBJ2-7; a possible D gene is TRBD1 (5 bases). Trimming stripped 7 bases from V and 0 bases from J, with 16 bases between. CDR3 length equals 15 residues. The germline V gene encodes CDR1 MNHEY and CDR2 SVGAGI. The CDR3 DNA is TGTGCCAGCACCGAGAACAGCCAGGGCTCCTACGAGCAGTACGTC. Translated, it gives CASTENSQGSYEQYV.

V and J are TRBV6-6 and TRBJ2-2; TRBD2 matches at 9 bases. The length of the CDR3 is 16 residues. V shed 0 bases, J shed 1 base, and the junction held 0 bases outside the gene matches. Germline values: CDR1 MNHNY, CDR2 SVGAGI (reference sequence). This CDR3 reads CASSYSAGGNTGELFF. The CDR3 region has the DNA TGTGCCAGCAGTTACTCAGCGGGGGGGAACACCGGGGAGCTGTTTTTT.

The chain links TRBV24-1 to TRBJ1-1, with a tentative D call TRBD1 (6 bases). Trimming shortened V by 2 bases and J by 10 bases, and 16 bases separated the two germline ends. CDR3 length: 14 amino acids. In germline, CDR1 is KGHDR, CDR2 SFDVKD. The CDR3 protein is CATSDSGAGKRAFF. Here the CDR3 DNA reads TGTGCCACCAGTGATTCGGGGGCGGGAAAGAGAGCTTTCTTT.

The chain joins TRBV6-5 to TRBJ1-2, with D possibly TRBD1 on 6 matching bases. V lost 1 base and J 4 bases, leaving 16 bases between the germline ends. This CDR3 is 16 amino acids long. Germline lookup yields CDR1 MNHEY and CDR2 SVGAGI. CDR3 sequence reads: CASSYYGTGRAYGYTF. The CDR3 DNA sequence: TGTGCCAGCAGTTACTACGGAACAGGGAGAGCCTATGGCTACACCTTC.

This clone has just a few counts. The CDR3 nucleotides read TGTGCCACCAGTGATTTAATCACCGGTACGCAGTATTTT. It specifies CATSDLITGTQYF. This chain connects TRBV24-1 to TRBJ2-3; no clear D gene. V was clipped by 1 base and J by 8 bases, with 9 bases between them. Germline CDR1 and CDR2: KGHDR and SFDVKD. The CDR3 has 13 amino acids.

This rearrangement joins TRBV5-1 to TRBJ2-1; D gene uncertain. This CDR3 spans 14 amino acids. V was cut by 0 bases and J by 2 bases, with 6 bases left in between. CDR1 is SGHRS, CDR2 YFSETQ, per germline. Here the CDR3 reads CASSLGIAYNEQFF. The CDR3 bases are TGCGCCAGCAGCTTGGGGATAGCCTACAATGAGCAGTTCTTC.